Below are 5 T cell receptor beta chains sequenced from a single sample in a study of radiotherapy plus CTLA-4 blockade in lung cancer. Using immunoSEQ multiplex PCR, the repertoire was profiled, and TCRdb retains in-frame clones only, with some absent. This table holds some 87,000 clones, about four fifths found once. Sequencing was performed on peripheral blood, taken from a patient treated with radiotherapy plus ipilimumab. These receptors all come from a human donor with non-small cell lung cancer that progressed on radiotherapy plus ipilimumab.

The V and J genes are TRBV27 and TRBJ2-2; D remains unclear. This CDR3 region has 14 residues. Germline V gene sequence: CDR1 MNHEY, CDR2 SMNVEV (reference sequence). V was shortened by 3 bases and J by 5 bases, with 10 bases between the two germline ends. The CDR3, as DNA: TGTGCCAGCAGTTTTCTTCGCGGAACCGGGGAGCTGTTTTTT. It yields the protein CASSFLRGTGELFF.

The CDR3 DNA reads as TGCGCCACCGGACAGGGCCCCTACAATGAGCAGTTCTTC. Its protein is CATGQGPYNEQFF. The V gene is TRBV10-1, the J gene TRBJ2-1, with 8 positions matching TRBD1. V trimming: 10 bases; J trimming: 2 bases; junction bases outside the gene matches: 4. This CDR3 is built from 13 residues. CDR1 is WNHNN and CDR2 is SYGVQD in the germline V gene (reference sequence).

The V call is TRBV7-8, the J call TRBJ2-5; 7 bases are shared with TRBD1. CDR3 size: 16 residues. Germline V gene sequence: CDR1 SGHVS, CDR2 FQNEAQ. V shed 6 bases, J shed 5 bases, and the junction held 15 bases outside the gene matches. As DNA, the CDR3 is TGTGCCAGCAGTTCCTACGGGACAGATATTCGGGAGACCCAGTACTTC. It codes for CASSSYGTDIRETQYF.

This clone has only one observation. The chain carries TRBV11-3 and TRBJ1-1; the D is unclear. The CDR3 is 14 residues long. Trimming left V 1 base short and J 3 bases short, with 9 bases between. Per the germline V gene, CDR1 is SGHNT and CDR2 is YENEEA. The CDR3 loop is CASSLVSTHTEAFF. CDR3 nucleotides: TGTGCCAGCAGCTTAGTTAGCACCCACACTGAAGCTTTCTTT.

This chain connects TRBV7-9 to TRBJ2-5, with D maybe TRBD2 (5 bases). The germline V gene encodes CDR1 SEHNR and CDR2 FQNEAQ (reference sequence). The germline V and J ends were trimmed by 5 bases and 4 bases, with 14 bases remaining between them. The CDR3 consists of 14 residues. The CDR3 region is CASSNGLRGETQYF. Written as DNA, the CDR3 is TGTGCCAGCAGCAACGGACTTCGAGGAGAGACCCAGTACTTC.